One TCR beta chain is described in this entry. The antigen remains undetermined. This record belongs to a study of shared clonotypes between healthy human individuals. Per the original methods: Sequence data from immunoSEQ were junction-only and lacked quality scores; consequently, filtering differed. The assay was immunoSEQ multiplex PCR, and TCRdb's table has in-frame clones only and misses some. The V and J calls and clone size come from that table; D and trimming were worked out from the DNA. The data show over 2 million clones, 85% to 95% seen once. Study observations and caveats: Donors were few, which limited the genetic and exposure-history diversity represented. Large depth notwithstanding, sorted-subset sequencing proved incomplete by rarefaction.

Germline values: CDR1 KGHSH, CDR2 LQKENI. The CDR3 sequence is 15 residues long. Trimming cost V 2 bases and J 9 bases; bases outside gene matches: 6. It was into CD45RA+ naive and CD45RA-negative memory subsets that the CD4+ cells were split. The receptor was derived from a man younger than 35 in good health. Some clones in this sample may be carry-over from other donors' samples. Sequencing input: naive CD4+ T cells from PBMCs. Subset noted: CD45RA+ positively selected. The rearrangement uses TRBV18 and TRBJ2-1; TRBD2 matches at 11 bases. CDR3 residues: CASSPAGTSGGEQFF. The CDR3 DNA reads TGTGCCAGCTCACCAGCCGGGACTAGCGGTGGTGAGCAGTTCTTC.